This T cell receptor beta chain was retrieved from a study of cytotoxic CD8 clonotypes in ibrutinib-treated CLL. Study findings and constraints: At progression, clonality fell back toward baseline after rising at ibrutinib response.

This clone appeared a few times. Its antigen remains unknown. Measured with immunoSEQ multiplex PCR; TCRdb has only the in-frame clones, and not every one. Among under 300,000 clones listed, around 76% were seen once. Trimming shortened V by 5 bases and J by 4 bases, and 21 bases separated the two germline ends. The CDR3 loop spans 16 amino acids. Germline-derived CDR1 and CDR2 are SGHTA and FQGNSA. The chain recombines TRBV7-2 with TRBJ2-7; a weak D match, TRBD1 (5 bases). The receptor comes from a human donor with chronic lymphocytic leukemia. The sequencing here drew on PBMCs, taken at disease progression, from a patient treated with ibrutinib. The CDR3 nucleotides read TGTGCCAGCAGCCCCGACTCGGCCAGGGTTGGGTACGAGCAGTACTTC. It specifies CASSPDSARVGYEQYF.